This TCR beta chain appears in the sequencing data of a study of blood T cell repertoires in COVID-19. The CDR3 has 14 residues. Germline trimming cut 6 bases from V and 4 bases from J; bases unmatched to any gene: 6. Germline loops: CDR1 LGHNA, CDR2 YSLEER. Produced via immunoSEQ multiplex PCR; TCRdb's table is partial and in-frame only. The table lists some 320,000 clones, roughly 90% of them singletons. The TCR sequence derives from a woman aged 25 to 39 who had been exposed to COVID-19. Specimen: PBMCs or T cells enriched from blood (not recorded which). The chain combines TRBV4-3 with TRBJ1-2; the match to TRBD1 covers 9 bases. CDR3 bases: TGCGCCAGCAGTCCCGAGACAGGGGGCTATGGCTACACCTTC. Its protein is CASSPETGGYGYTF.